The T cell receptor beta chain described here comes from a study of cytomegalovirus exposure and HLA in healthy donors. Study as a whole: The roughly 110 validation repertoires used the same platform as the 666 first-cohort repertoires, a later analysis reported.

TCRdb keeps only in-frame clones here, not all; method: immunoSEQ multiplex PCR. The sample records over 110,000 clones, 70% to 90% being singletons. The study, taken as a whole, reports: Through in vitro validation, three CMV-associated chains were shown to be specific for CMV antigens. According to a subsequent analysis, TCR clusters identified in the first cohort showed a tendency to co-occur across the approximately 120 validation repertoires.

Germline loops: CDR1 MNHNS, CDR2 SASEGT. The V gene lost 2 bases and the J gene lost 2 bases, with 13 bases spanning the gap. The CDR3 totals 16 residues. Points on this clone: Its antigen remains unidentified.

The chain links TRBV6-1 to TRBJ1-5; D is possibly TRBD1 (5 bases). The TCR sequence derives from a young man in good health and CMV-seronegative. Sequenced input: PBMCs. CDR3 sequence: CASSERRVGGNQPQHF. The CDR3 bases are TGTGCCAGCAGTGAACGAAGGGTAGGGGGCAATCAGCCCCAGCATTTT.